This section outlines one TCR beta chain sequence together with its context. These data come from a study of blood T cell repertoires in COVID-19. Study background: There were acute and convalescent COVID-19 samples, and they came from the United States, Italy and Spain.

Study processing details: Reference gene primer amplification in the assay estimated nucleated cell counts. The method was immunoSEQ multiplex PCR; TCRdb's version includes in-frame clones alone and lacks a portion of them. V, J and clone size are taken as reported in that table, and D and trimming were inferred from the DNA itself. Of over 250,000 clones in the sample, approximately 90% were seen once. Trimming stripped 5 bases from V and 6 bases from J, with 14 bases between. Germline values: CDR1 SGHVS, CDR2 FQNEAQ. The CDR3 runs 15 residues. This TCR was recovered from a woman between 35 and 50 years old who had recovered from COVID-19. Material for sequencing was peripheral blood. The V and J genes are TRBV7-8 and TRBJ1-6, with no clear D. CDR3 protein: CASSPTDSGNSPLHF. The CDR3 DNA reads TGTGCCAGCAGCCCGACCGATTCGGGTAATTCACCCCTCCACTTT.